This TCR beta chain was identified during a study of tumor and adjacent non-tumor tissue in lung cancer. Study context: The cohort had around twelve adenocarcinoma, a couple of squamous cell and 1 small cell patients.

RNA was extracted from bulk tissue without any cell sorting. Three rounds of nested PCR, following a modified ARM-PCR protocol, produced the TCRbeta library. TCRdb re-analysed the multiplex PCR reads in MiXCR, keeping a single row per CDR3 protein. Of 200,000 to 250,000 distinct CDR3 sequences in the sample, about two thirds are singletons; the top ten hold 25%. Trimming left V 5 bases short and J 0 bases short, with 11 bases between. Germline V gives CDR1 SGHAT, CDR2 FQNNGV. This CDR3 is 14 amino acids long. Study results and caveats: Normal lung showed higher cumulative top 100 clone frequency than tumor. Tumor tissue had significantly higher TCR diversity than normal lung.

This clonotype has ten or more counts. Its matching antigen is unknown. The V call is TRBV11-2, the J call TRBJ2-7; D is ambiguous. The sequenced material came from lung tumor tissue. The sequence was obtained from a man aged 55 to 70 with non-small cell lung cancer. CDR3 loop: CASSLRSSSYEQYF. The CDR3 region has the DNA TGTGCCAGCAGCCTCAGGTCAAGCTCCTACGAGCAGTACTTC.